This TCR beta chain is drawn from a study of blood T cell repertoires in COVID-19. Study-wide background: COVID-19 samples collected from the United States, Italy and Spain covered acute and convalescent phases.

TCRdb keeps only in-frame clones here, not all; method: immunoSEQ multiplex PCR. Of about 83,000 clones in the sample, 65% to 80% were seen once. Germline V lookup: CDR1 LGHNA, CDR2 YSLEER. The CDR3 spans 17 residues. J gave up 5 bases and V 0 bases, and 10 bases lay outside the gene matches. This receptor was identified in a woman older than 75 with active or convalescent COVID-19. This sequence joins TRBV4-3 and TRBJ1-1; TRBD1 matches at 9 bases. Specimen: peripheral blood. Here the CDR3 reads CASSQDGGGQGRTEAFF. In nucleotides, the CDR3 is TGCGCCAGCAGCCAAGATGGGGGGGGACAGGGCAGGACTGAAGCTTTCTTT.